Sequencing of this T cell receptor beta chain was carried out in a study of blood T cell repertoires in COVID-19. Germline-derived CDR1 and CDR2 are MRHNA and SNTAGT. V dropped 4 bases and J dropped 11; count of bases not matched to a gene: 3. This CDR3 spans 13 amino acids. In the original analysis: Estimates of nucleated cell counts were drawn from the amplification of reference gene primers. The method was immunoSEQ multiplex PCR; TCRdb's version includes in-frame clones alone and lacks a portion of them. Clone size and the V and J calls come from that table; the DNA yielded D and trimming. The table records under 40,000 clones, around nine tenths of them present only once.

V is TRBV6-4 and J is TRBJ2-4; 12 bases are shared with TRBD1. Source material: peripheral blood. The sequence came from a man in his sixties or seventies with active COVID-19. In nucleotides, the CDR3 is TGTGCCAGCAGTGCCGGGACAGGGGGCGTTCAGTACTTC. Protein product: CASSAGTGGVQYF.